The 20 T cell receptor beta chains listed next were all sequenced from one sample in a study of shared clonotypes between healthy human individuals. The method was immunoSEQ multiplex PCR; TCRdb's version includes in-frame clones alone and lacks a portion of them. The sample includes around 2.5 million clones, more than 85% of them seen just once. The sequencing sample was made of naive CD4+ T cells from PBMCs. Stated subset: CD45RA+ positively selected. These receptors originate from a man aged 18 to 30 in good health. Some clones in this sample may be carry-over from other donors' samples.

The genes are TRBV5-4 and TRBJ2-3, with a possible D match to TRBD1 (5 bases). Germline CDR1 and CDR2: SGHNT and YYREEE (reference sequence). The V end was cut by 6 bases, the J end by 1 base, with 12 bases between. This CDR3 spans 14 amino acids. This CDR3 is CASTQGRGTDTQYF. The CDR3 nucleotides are TGTGCCAGCACTCAGGGCAGGGGCACAGATACGCAGTATTTT.

This chain joins TRBV28 and TRBJ1-2; no reliable D call. This CDR3 spans 14 amino acids. From germline, CDR1 is MDHEN and CDR2 SYDVKM. The V end was cut by 3 bases, the J end by 8 bases, with 16 bases between. DNA of the CDR3: TGTGCCAGCAGTTTGAGGGCAGAGAACCACGGCTACACCTTC. Translated: CASSLRAENHGYTF.

The rearrangement uses TRBV27 and TRBJ2-3; 9 bases match TRBD2. CDR1 and CDR2 from the germline V gene are MNHEY and SMNVEV (reference sequence). The CDR3 runs to 15 residues. V was clipped by 3 bases and J by 8 bases; unmatched bases: 9. The CDR3 sequence is CASSFGAGGVGTQYF. CDR3 DNA sequence: TGTGCCAGCAGTTTTGGGGCGGGAGGGGTTGGTACGCAGTATTTT.

The rearrangement links TRBV6-5 to TRBJ2-1; tentatively, D is TRBD1 (5 bases). The germline V gene encodes CDR1 MNHEY and CDR2 SVGAGI. CDR3 length equals 12 residues. Trimming took off 8 bases at V and 10 bases at J, with 15 bases between the two ends. The CDR3 DNA is TGTGCCAGCGCAGGTACGCACAGGGAGCAGTTCTTC. Translation: CASAGTHREQFF.

DNA for the CDR3: TGTGCCAGCAGCTGGGACAGGGGGCGCTTCCAAGAGACCCAGTACTTC. This translates into CASSWDRGRFQETQYF. This rearrangement joins TRBV7-8 to TRBJ2-5, with TRBD1 identical over 12 bases. The germline gives CDR1 SGHVS, CDR2 FQNEAQ. There are 16 residues in the CDR3. Losses at the gene ends were 4 bases for V and 1 base for J; bases not matched to a gene: 4.

In regard to this clone: Other DNA sequences of this sample code for an identical CDR3. This rearrangement joins TRBV28 to TRBJ1-1; D might be TRBD1 (5 bases). The CDR3 has 11 residues. V was pared by 8 bases and J by 5 bases, with 9 bases between. Germline loops: CDR1 MDHEN, CDR2 SYDVKM. The CDR3 coding sequence is TGTGCCAGCCTCGGGGGGACTGAAGCTTTCTTT. Translating it yields CASLGGTEAFF.

The genes are TRBV2 and TRBJ2-3; TRBD2 might be the D (6 bases). CDR1 is SNHLY, CDR2 FYNNEI, per germline. V lost 4 bases and J lost 5, with 16 bases in between. The CDR3 covers 15 residues. The CDR3 loop is CASSGGVFRVDTQYF. The CDR3 DNA follows: TGTGCCAGCAGTGGGGGGGTGTTCCGGGTAGATACGCAGTATTTT.

This chain connects TRBV5-5 to TRBJ2-7, with 7 bases identical to TRBD1. V gave up 4 bases and J gave up 7 bases; unmatched junction bases: 11. The V gene's germline CDR1 is SGHKS and CDR2 YYEKEE (reference sequence). The CDR3 has 14 amino acids. Here the CDR3 reads CASSPGQLVQEQYF. The CDR3 bases are TGTGCCAGCAGCCCGGGACAGCTGGTCCAAGAGCAGTACTTC.

The chain links TRBV5-1 to TRBJ2-5; D not resolved. Deletions cut 0 bases from V and 5 bases from J, with 14 bases between. CDR1 is SGHRS, CDR2 YFSETQ, per germline. The CDR3 sequence is 15 residues long. CDR3 coding DNA: TGCGCCAGCAGCTTGGGGCCGCGCCTGGGGGAGACCCAGTACTTC. Protein product: CASSLGPRLGETQYF.

The rearrangement joins TRBV29-1 to TRBJ2-1; D is possibly TRBD2 (6 bases). V was pared by 7 bases and J by 8 bases, with 18 bases between. Germline V CDR1 and CDR2: SQVTM, ANQGSEA. The CDR3 length is 13 residues. DNA of the CDR3: TGCAGCGGGGGACTTGGGCAGTCGGATGAGCAGTTCTTC. It is translated as CSGGLGQSDEQFF.

This chain connects TRBV2 to TRBJ2-2; TRBD2 matches 7 bases. The length of the CDR3 is 14 residues. Germline CDR1 reads SNHLY; CDR2 reads FYNNEI. V dropped 4 bases and J dropped 5; count of bases not matched to a gene: 4. Written as DNA, the CDR3 is TGTGCCAGCAGTGGCCCTAGCGGAACCGGGGAGCTGTTTTTT. Translated: CASSGPSGTGELFF.

The chain uses TRBV5-3 and TRBJ2-1, with TRBD1 matching 12 bases. TRBV5-3 falls under the ORF class, with uncertain function. The CDR3 contains 15 residues. The junction had 5 bases not matched to a gene; V was cut back by 1 base and J by 9 bases. The CDR3 nucleotides are TGTGCCAGAAGCTTGTGGGACAGGGGGCTCAGTGAGCAGTTCTTC. The encoded protein is CARSLWDRGLSEQFF.

The chain is built from TRBV27 and TRBJ2-7; tentative D call: TRBD2 (5 bases). Germline CDR1 is MNHEY and CDR2 is SMNVEV (reference sequence). This CDR3 has 16 residues. The V end was cut by 5 bases, the J end by 3 bases, with 20 bases between. CDR3 region: CASSKETRGPNYEQYF. Written as DNA, the CDR3 is TGTGCCAGCAGTAAAGAGACCCGAGGGCCAAACTACGAGCAGTACTTC.

A single count supports this clone. The rearrangement joins TRBV30 to TRBJ2-1; 10 bases fit TRBD2. The CDR3 covers 14 residues. The junction had 4 bases not matched to a gene; V was cut back by 3 bases and J by 5 bases. Looked up from germline, CDR1 is GTSNPN and CDR2 is SVGIG (reference sequence). The DNA for the CDR3 is TGTGCCTGGAGGAGGACTAGCGGAGACAATGAGCAGTTCTTC. Translated: CAWRRTSGDNEQFF.

This clone was seen more than once but under ten times. The CDR3 sequence is CASSPGTNTGELFF. CDR3 coding DNA: TGTGCCAGCAGCCCCGGGACAAACACCGGGGAGCTGTTTTTT. The rearrangement joins TRBV9 to TRBJ2-2; tentatively, D is TRBD1 (6 bases). This CDR3 region has 14 residues. The V gene's germline CDR1 is SGDLS and CDR2 YYNGEE. Trimming took off 4 bases at V and 2 bases at J, with 9 bases between the two ends.

The gene calls are TRBV9 and TRBJ2-5; 12 bases map to TRBD2. Germline lookup yields CDR1 SGDLS and CDR2 YYNGEE. V was pared by 3 bases and J by 5 bases, with 5 bases of the junction left unmatched. This CDR3 is built from 15 residues. CDR3 amino acids: CASSATSGSYETQYF. CDR3 bases: TGTGCCAGCAGCGCGACTAGCGGGAGCTATGAGACCCAGTACTTC.

The gene calls are TRBV5-1 and TRBJ2-7, with 12 nucleotides matching TRBD1. CDR1 is SGHRS and CDR2 is YFSETQ in the germline V gene. This CDR3 comprises 14 residues. Unmatched junction bases numbered 4, after V lost 4 bases and J lost 5 bases. The CDR3 region is CASSKGQGANEQYF. Here the CDR3 DNA reads TGCGCCAGCAGCAAGGGACAGGGGGCGAACGAGCAGTACTTC.

This chain's CDR3 is CASYAGILTF. The CDR3 region has the DNA TGTGCCAGCTACGCAGGAATCCTGACTTTC. The chain combines TRBV7-9 with TRBJ2-6; D gene ambiguous. This CDR3 has 10 amino acids. CDR1 and CDR2 from the germline V gene are SEHNR and FQNEAQ (reference sequence). With 8 bases removed from V and 14 bases from J, the gap between germline ends came to 10 bases.

The rearrangement uses TRBV6-5 and TRBJ2-7; D remains ambiguous. This CDR3 comprises 14 residues. With 0 bases removed from V and 5 bases from J, the gap between germline ends came to 11 bases. Germline V lookup: CDR1 MNHEY, CDR2 SVGAGI. The CDR3: CASSYSRRHDEQYF. Here the CDR3 DNA reads TGTGCCAGCAGTTACTCGCGGAGACACGACGAGCAGTACTTC.

This clone appeared a single time. The chain links TRBV4-2 to TRBJ2-5, with TRBD2 matching 11 bases. With 4 bases clipped from V and 5 bases from J, the junction kept 12 bases outside the gene matches. CDR3 length: 17 residues. Germline V gene lookup returns CDR1 LGHNA and CDR2 YNFKEQ. The chain's CDR3 is CASSRGTSGSPRETQYF. The CDR3 bases are TGTGCCAGCAGCCGTGGGACTAGCGGATCCCCGCGGGAGACCCAGTACTTC.